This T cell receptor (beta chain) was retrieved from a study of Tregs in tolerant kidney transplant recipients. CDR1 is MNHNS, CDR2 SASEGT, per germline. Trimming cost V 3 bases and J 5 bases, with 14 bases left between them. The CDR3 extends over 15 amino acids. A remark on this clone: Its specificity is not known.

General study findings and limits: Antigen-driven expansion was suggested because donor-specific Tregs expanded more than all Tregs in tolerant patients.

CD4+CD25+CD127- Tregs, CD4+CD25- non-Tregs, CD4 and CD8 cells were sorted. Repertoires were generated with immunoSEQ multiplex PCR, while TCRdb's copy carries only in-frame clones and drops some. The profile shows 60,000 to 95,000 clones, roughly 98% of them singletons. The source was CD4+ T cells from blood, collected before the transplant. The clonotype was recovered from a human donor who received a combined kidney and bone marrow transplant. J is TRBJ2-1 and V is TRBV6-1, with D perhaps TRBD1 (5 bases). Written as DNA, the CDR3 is TGTGCCAGCAGTGACAGGGATGGGCTACACAATGAGCAGTTCTTC. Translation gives CASSDRDGLHNEQFF.